These 29 T cell receptor beta chains came from one sample sequenced in a study of T cells in Graves' hyperthyroidism and ophthalmopathy. RNA transcripts were the template for amplifying TCR beta CDR3 regions. First-round RT-PCR targeting the TCR CDR3 was performed with the HTBI primer set. One entry per CDR3 protein, called by TCRdb with MiXCR from the multiplex PCR reads. The repertoire has a few hundred thousand distinct CDR3 sequences, 46% of them found once; the top ten carry roughly 8.2%. Sequenced input: peripheral blood or thyroid tissue (not recorded which). Source of these receptors: a woman in her late teens or twenties with Graves' hyperthyroidism.

The CDR3 DNA reads as TGCAGCGTAGCTGGGGCAGGGCCAGGGGAGACCCAGTACTTC. Translated: CSVAGAGPGETQYF. The chain links TRBV29-1 to TRBJ2-5, with a tentative D call TRBD1 (5 bases). The CDR3 has 14 residues. The germline V gene has CDR1 SQVTM and CDR2 ANQGSEA. Trimming cost V 6 bases and J 5 bases, with 19 bases left between them.

The chain employs TRBV7-9 and TRBJ2-7; no clear D gene. V was shortened by 7 bases and J by 2 bases, with 18 bases between the two germline ends. CDR1 and CDR2 from the germline V gene are SEHNR and FQNEAQ (reference sequence). CDR3 size: 15 residues. CDR3 loop: CASTPASAVAYEQYF. The CDR3 bases are TGTGCCAGCACCCCCGCTTCGGCGGTGGCCTACGAGCAGTACTTC.

At least ten counts were recorded for this clonotype. The chain is built from TRBV29-1 and TRBJ1-3; D gene uncertain. V lost 7 bases and J lost 0, with 7 bases in between. The CDR3 length is 12 residues. Germline CDR1 and CDR2: SQVTM and ANQGSEA. CDR3 DNA sequence: TGCAGCGCAAAGAGCTCTGGAAACACCATATATTTT. Amino acid sequence: CSAKSSGNTIYF.

V usage is TRBV12-3 or TRBV12-4 and J usage is TRBJ2-7, with 7 bases fitting TRBD1. This CDR3 comprises 17 residues. The junction had 10 bases not matched to a gene; V was cut back by 2 bases and J by 0 bases. Here the CDR3 reads CASSLSPWTGVSYEQYF. The CDR3 DNA sequence: TGTGCCAGCAGTTTAAGCCCCTGGACAGGTGTCTCCTACGAGCAGTACTTC.

The gene calls are TRBV29-1 and TRBJ1-5; D call uncertain. The CDR3 consists of 12 residues. CDR1 is SQVTM and CDR2 is ANQGSEA in the germline V gene. V was cut by 8 bases and J by 7 bases, with 15 bases left in between. CDR3 loop: CSQGKGGQPQHF. DNA of the CDR3: TGCAGCCAAGGAAAGGGTGGCCAGCCCCAGCATTTT.

About this clonotype itself: A much bigger clone sits one base away, suggesting this may be a read error. The chain employs TRBV7-9 and TRBJ1-2; a possible D gene is TRBD1 (5 bases). This CDR3 comprises 16 residues. Germline CDR1 is SEHNR and CDR2 is FQNEAQ (reference sequence). CDR3 in amino acids: CAGSLAGGGDDYGYTF. CDR3 nucleotide sequence: TGTGCCGGCAGCTTAGCGGGCGGGGGAGACGACTATGGCTACACCTTC.

In nucleotides, the CDR3 is TGTGCCAGTAGTACGCACAGGACCGGGGAGCTGTTTTTT. Translated, it gives CASSTHRTGELFF. The chain combines TRBV19 with TRBJ2-2; D is possibly TRBD1 (5 bases). CDR1 is LNHDA, CDR2 SQIVND, per germline (reference sequence). With 4 bases removed from V and 5 bases from J, the gap between germline ends came to 8 bases. There are 13 residues in the CDR3.

With respect to this clonotype: A junction end diverges from the germline sequence, so it may reflect a read error. The chain links TRBV11-2 to TRBJ1-2, with TRBD1 matching 7 bases. The CDR3 is 16 amino acids. CDR1 is SGHAT and CDR2 is FQNNGV in the germline V gene. For the CDR3, the DNA is TGCGCCAGCAGCCGCCAAGTAGGGACAGCCAACTATGGCTACACCTTC. It yields the protein CASSRQVGTANYGYTF.

The chain recombines TRBV19 with TRBJ1-4, with D maybe TRBD1 (6 bases). Trimming pared 4 bases from V and 7 bases from J, leaving 13 bases between. The CDR3 covers 14 residues. Germline values: CDR1 LNHDA, CDR2 SQIVND (reference sequence). CDR3: CASSNRVSGEKLFF. The CDR3 bases are TGTGCCAGTAGTAACAGGGTTTCAGGTGAAAAACTGTTTTTT.

This clonotype was recorded once. The chain recombines TRBV11-1 with TRBJ1-1, with D possibly matching TRBD1 (5 bases). Per the germline V gene, CDR1 is SGHAT and CDR2 is FQDESV (reference sequence). With 5 bases removed from V and 4 bases from J, the gap between germline ends came to 14 bases. The CDR3 is 14 residues long. CDR3 sequence reads: CASSPSARATEAFF. In DNA form, the CDR3 reads TGTGCCAGCAGCCCCTCGGCCAGGGCCACTGAAGCTTTCTTT. Together with reference TRBV11-1 and TRBJ1-1, the CDR3 gives the full variable domain: EAEVAQSPRYKITEKSQAVAFWCDPISGHATLYWYRQILGQGPELLVQFQDESVVDDSQLPKDRFSAERLKGVDSTLKIQPAELGDSAMYLCASSPSARATEAFFGQGTRLTVV.

This clonotype has a handful of counts. V is TRBV2 and J is TRBJ2-2; TRBD2 matches at 14 bases. The CDR3 is 17 amino acids. J lost 4 bases, V lost 8 bases, and 9 bases had no gene match. CDR1 is SNHLY and CDR2 is FYNNEI in the germline V gene. The chain's CDR3 is CASGVTSGRASTGELFF. As DNA, the CDR3 is TGTGCCAGCGGGGTGACTAGCGGGAGGGCCAGCACCGGGGAGCTGTTTTTT. The complete variable domain, with remaining parts taken from reference TRBV2 and TRBJ2-2, reads EPEVTQTPSHQVTQMGQEVILRCVPISNHLYFYWYRQILGQKVEFLVSFYNNEISEKSEIFDDQFSVERPDGSNFTLKIRSTKLEDSAMYFCASGVTSGRASTGELFFGEGSRLTVL.

This chain links TRBV7-6 with TRBJ1-2; TRBD1 matches at 10 bases. Germline V CDR1 and CDR2: SGHVS, FNYEAQ. V shed 5 bases and J 4 bases; nucleotides not matched to a gene: 7. CDR3 size: 15 residues. DNA of the CDR3: TGTGCCAGCAGCCCGGACAGGGGGAGAGGCTATGGCTACACCTTC. Protein: CASSPDRGRGYGYTF.

The chain is built from TRBV10-3 and TRBJ2-2; D remains unclear. V lost 9 bases to trimming and J lost 0 bases, with 11 bases between them. CDR3 length equals 14 residues. Germline V gene lookup returns CDR1 ENHRY and CDR2 SYGVKD. CDR3 in amino acids: CAIRAPTNTGELFF. CDR3 sequence (DNA): TGTGCCATAAGGGCACCCACGAACACCGGGGAGCTGTTTTTT.

Remarks on this clonotype: It is likely a read error, because the conserved phenylalanine at the end of the CDR3 is missing. The limits of the CDR3 on the DNA are not certain, so only TCRdb's listed CDR3 is given. V and J are TRBV7-9 and TRBJ2-7; the table's D call, TRBD2, has no DNA check behind it. Ends included, the CDR3 has 8 residues. Germline values: CDR1 SEHNR, CDR2 FQNEAQ (reference sequence). The CDR3 reads CASSLASG.

V and J are TRBV7-9 and TRBJ2-5; TRBD2 aligns across 8 bases. The CDR3 consists of 17 residues. The V gene end was trimmed by 5 bases and the J gene end by 3 bases; junction bases not matched to a gene: 14. Germline CDR1 reads SEHNR; CDR2 reads FQNEAQ (reference sequence). The CDR3, as DNA: TGTGCCAGCAGCGCCAAAGGGTTGATGGGACTAGAAGAGACCCAGTACTTC. Amino acid sequence: CASSAKGLMGLEETQYF. The whole variable domain, remainder taken from reference TRBV7-9 and TRBJ2-5, is DTGVSQNPRHKITKRGQNVTFRCDPISEHNRLYWYRQTLGQGPEFLTYFQNEAQLEKSRLLSDRFSAERPKGSFSTLEIQRTEQGDSAMYLCASSAKGLMGLEETQYFGPGTRLLVL.

J is TRBJ1-1 and V is TRBV24-1; D not certain. From germline, CDR1 is KGHDR and CDR2 SFDVKD. The V end was cut by 5 bases, the J end by 4 bases, with 16 bases between. CDR3 size: 15 residues. In DNA form, the CDR3 reads TGTGCCACCAGTGTACTAGCGGGTCTCGGCACTGAAGCTTTCTTT. This encodes CATSVLAGLGTEAFF.

This clonotype was recorded at least ten times. The rearrangement uses TRBV10-3 and TRBJ2-5, with D uncertain. The CDR3 is 11 amino acids. Germline V gives CDR1 ENHRY, CDR2 SYGVKD. V lost 3 bases to trimming and J lost 1 base, with 0 bases between them. The chain's CDR3 is CAISDQETQYF. Written as DNA, the CDR3 is TGTGCCATCAGTGACCAAGAGACCCAGTACTTC.

This clonotype was counted at least ten times. The chain has TRBV10-3 and TRBJ1-1, with unresolved D. The CDR3 extends over 16 amino acids. Looked up from germline, CDR1 is ENHRY and CDR2 is SYGVKD. V shed 5 bases and J shed 0 bases, with 16 bases lying between them. The CDR3 sequence is CAISPGLGLMNTEAFF. The CDR3 region has the DNA TGTGCCATCAGTCCCGGCTTAGGTCTTATGAACACTGAAGCTTTCTTT.

A few counts support this clonotype. V is TRBV7-9 and J is TRBJ2-7, with 7 nucleotides matching TRBD2. Germline trimming cut 11 bases from V and 0 bases from J; bases unmatched to any gene: 10. This CDR3 region has 14 residues. Germline-derived CDR1 and CDR2 are SEHNR and FQNEAQ (reference sequence). The CDR3 here is CAWSAGGSSYEQYF. The DNA for the CDR3 is TGTGCCTGGAGTGCGGGCGGGAGCTCCTACGAGCAGTACTTC. The whole variable domain, remainder taken from reference TRBV7-9 and TRBJ2-7, is DTGVSQNPRHKITKRGQNVTFRCDPISEHNRLYWYRQTLGQGPEFLTYFQNEAQLEKSRLLSDRFSAERPKGSFSTLEIQRTEQGDSAMYLCAWSAGGSSYEQYFGPGTRLTVT.

This clonotype has just a few counts. J is TRBJ2-7 and V is TRBV5-4; the D is unclear. From germline, CDR1 is SGHNT and CDR2 YYREEE (reference sequence). The V and J ends lost 2 bases and 3 bases respectively, with 15 bases between them. The CDR3 has 15 amino acids. In nucleotides, the CDR3 is TGTGCCAGCAGCTTTGGCCCCCTGATAAACTACGAGCAGTACTTC. Its protein is CASSFGPLINYEQYF.

The rearrangement links TRBV15 to TRBJ2-6, with no clear D. Germline V gene sequence: CDR1 LNHNV, CDR2 YYDKDF (reference sequence). This CDR3 comprises 17 residues. V lost 10 bases and J 0 bases, leaving 19 bases between the germline ends. The DNA for the CDR3 is TGTGCCAGCAGTTTATCGAACACTGGCTCTGGGGCCAACGTCCTGACTTTC. Its translation: CASSLSNTGSGANVLTF.

On this clonotype itself: The junction and the germline gene differ at one end; a read error may be behind it. V gene TRBV7-9 combines with J gene TRBJ1-5, with 7 bases that match TRBD1. The CDR3 length is 16 residues. Germline V gene lookup returns CDR1 SEHNR and CDR2 FQNEAQ (reference sequence). The CDR3 DNA reads TGCGCCAGCAGCCCAGCATGGGGACAGCGCAATCAGCCCCAGCATTTT. It codes for CASSPAWGQRNQPQHF.

The chain has TRBV10-3 and TRBJ1-2; 9 bases line up with TRBD1. Germline CDR1 is ENHRY and CDR2 is SYGVKD. This CDR3 contains 14 residues. V dropped 3 bases and J dropped 4; count of bases not matched to a gene: 3. The CDR3 sequence is CAISEGTGFYGYTF. As DNA, the CDR3 is TGTGCCATCAGTGAAGGGACAGGGTTCTATGGCTACACCTTC.

The V gene is TRBV10-3, the J gene TRBJ2-7; 8 bases map to TRBD1. CDR3 length equals 18 residues. CDR1 is ENHRY, CDR2 SYGVKD, per germline. Unmatched junction bases numbered 13, after V lost 0 bases and J lost 3 bases. CDR3 loop: CAISESGAQETGVYEQYF. Here the CDR3 DNA reads TGTGCCATCAGTGAGTCTGGAGCCCAAGAGACAGGGGTCTACGAGCAGTACTTC.

This chain joins TRBV29-1 and TRBJ2-2; 10 nucleotides align to TRBD1. V shed 7 bases and J 4 bases; nucleotides not matched to a gene: 3. The CDR3 runs to 13 residues. Germline loops: CDR1 SQVTM, CDR2 ANQGSEA. In DNA, the CDR3 is TGCAGCGGACAGGGGGCGCGCACCGGGGAGCTGTTTTTT. Protein product: CSGQGARTGELFF.

In this sample, this clonotype turned up many times. The chain's CDR3 is CSVEFGVPPYEQYF. As DNA, the CDR3 is TGCAGCGTTGAGTTCGGGGTCCCTCCCTACGAGCAGTACTTC. This chain joins TRBV29-1 and TRBJ2-7; the D gene is possibly TRBD2 (5 bases). CDR3 length: 14 residues. Trimming stripped 3 bases from V and 2 bases from J, with 14 bases between. Germline lookup yields CDR1 SQVTM and CDR2 ANQGSEA.

The CDR3 protein is CASSEAGAGNTIYF. The CDR3 coding sequence is TGTGCCAGCAGTGAGGCAGGGGCGGGAAACACCATATATTTT. The chain is built from TRBV25-1 and TRBJ1-3; possible D gene TRBD1, 6 bases. From germline, CDR1 is MGHDK and CDR2 SYGVNS. The CDR3 has 14 amino acids. Deletions cut 3 bases from V and 4 bases from J, with 10 bases between.

This clonotype was found many times. The chain uses TRBV7-9 and TRBJ2-7; no clear D. The V end was cut by 1 base, the J end by 3 bases, with 10 bases between. Germline CDR1 and CDR2: SEHNR and FQNEAQ (reference sequence). The CDR3 is 14 amino acids. The CDR3 loop reads CASSLDIWNYEQYF. CDR3 bases: TGTGCCAGCAGCTTAGACATTTGGAACTACGAGCAGTACTTC.

Regarding this clonotype: A single base separates this from a much larger clone, so it may be a read error. The V call is TRBV2, the J call TRBJ1-2; D might be TRBD1 (5 bases). Germline V gene lookup returns CDR1 SNHLY and CDR2 FYNNEI. This CDR3 is built from 13 residues. Trimming removed 7 bases at V and 7 bases at J, with 16 bases between. The CDR3 bases are TGTGCCAGCAATTTAGCTCAGACAGCTGGCTACACCTTC. It encodes CASNLAQTAGYTF.